The text below deals with one TCR beta chain. Its antigen is as yet unknown. From the reads, TCRdb called clonotypes with MiXCR, one entry per CDR3 protein. The sample carries roughly 730,000 distinct CDR3 sequences, around a third recorded once. Germline V lookup: CDR1 DFQATT, CDR2 SNEGSKA (reference sequence). CDR3 length equals 17 residues. J was trimmed by 1 base and V by 5 bases; bases with no gene match: 13. The sample originates from a study of T cell repertoires in cytomegalovirus infection. Study in general: Selection of CMV epitopes for the study included recently identified HLA-C-restricted and well-studied HLA-B-restricted ones. A matching HLA type, together with CMV infection, was signaled by public TCR beta signatures.

Study-level findings and limits: HLA-C-restricted CMV-specific TCR beta clonotypes were dominant in the ex vivo response.

The sample consisted of cultured PBMCs, taken from culture after CMV antigen stimulation. The V call is TRBV20-1, the J call TRBJ2-3; TRBD2 aligns across 9 bases. The clonotype originates from a human donor in good health (CMV status not recorded). Some clones in this sample may be carry-over from other donors' samples. CDR3 sequence (DNA): TGCAGTGCTTCCGACGCGGGGCAGCGGGGGGGCACAGATACGCAGTATTTT. Amino acids: CSASDAGQRGGTDTQYF.